Following are 31 T cell receptor beta chains from one sample sequenced in a study of OX40 agonist ivuxolimab in advanced cancers. Produced via immunoSEQ multiplex PCR; TCRdb's table is partial and in-frame only. The sample lists fewer than 65,000 clones; roughly nine tenths were seen once. Sequences were derived from CD4+ or CD8+ T cells sorted from blood, sampled in a trial of the OX40 agonist ivuxolimab. The source is an adult with an advanced solid tumor such as melanoma, head and neck, liver or kidney cancer.

The chain employs TRBV7-6 and TRBJ2-5, with TRBD1 identical over 9 bases. The J segment lost 5 bases and the V segment lost 0 bases, leaving 7 bases of the junction unmatched. Germline V gene data show CDR1 as SGHVS and CDR2 as FNYEAQ. This CDR3 comprises 16 residues. CDR3 DNA sequence: TGTGCCAGCAGCTTAGCCTCACAGGGGGCGGGGGAGACCCAGTACTTC. It codes for CASSLASQGAGETQYF.

V is TRBV5-4 and J is TRBJ2-5; D unclear. The assigned J gene may be wrong: the sequence end matches TRBJ2-7 better. CDR3 length: 13 amino acids. CDR1 is SGHNT, CDR2 YYREEE, per germline (reference sequence). This CDR3 is CASSSGRSYEQYF. Written as DNA, the CDR3 is TGTGCCAGCAGCTCAGGAAGATCCTACGAGCAGTACTTC.

The V gene is TRBV5-1, the J gene TRBJ2-1; no firm D call. The germline gives CDR1 SGHRS, CDR2 YFSETQ. V was cut by 1 base and J by 12 bases, with 11 bases left in between. The CDR3 totals 12 residues. The CDR3 region has the DNA TGCGCCAGCAGCTTGTCGGCTTCCCCGCAGTTCTTC. Translation gives CASSLSASPQFF.

For the CDR3, the DNA is TGCGCCAGCAGGCAGGGGGCGCACACCGGGGAGCTGTTTTTT. This translates into CASRQGAHTGELFF. The chain recombines TRBV5-1 with TRBJ2-2; 8 nucleotides line up with TRBD1. The V and J ends lost 5 bases and 3 bases, in that order; junction bases with no gene match: 3. CDR3 length equals 14 residues. Germline CDR1 is SGHRS and CDR2 is YFSETQ.

J is TRBJ1-5 and V is TRBV10-3; D gene ambiguous. Germline assignment: CDR1 ENHRY and CDR2 SYGVKD. The ends were cut back, 2 bases at V and 3 bases at J, with 8 bases in the middle. The CDR3 contains 14 residues. The CDR3, as DNA: TGTGCCATCAGTGAGATACAGTTCAATCAGCCCCAGCATTTT. It codes for CAISEIQFNQPQHF.

The rearrangement uses TRBV4-2 and TRBJ2-3; the match to TRBD2 covers 8 bases. The CDR3 covers 19 residues. The V gene's germline CDR1 is LGHNA and CDR2 YNFKEQ. V trimming: 4 bases; J trimming: 0 bases; junction bases outside the gene matches: 15. The CDR3 DNA follows: TGTGCCAGCAGCCCGCCCTTCCCTAATAGCGGGATTAGCACAGATACGCAGTATTTT. It specifies CASSPPFPNSGISTDTQYF.

This clone came up once. The chain combines TRBV5-1 with TRBJ2-2, with D perhaps matching TRBD1 (6 bases). The CDR3 has 15 residues. The germline gives CDR1 SGHRS, CDR2 YFSETQ. The V end was cut by 0 bases, the J end by 6 bases, with 12 bases between. CDR3 amino acids: CASSLGQVGAGELFF. CDR3 nucleotide sequence: TGCGCCAGCAGCTTGGGACAGGTCGGGGCCGGGGAGCTGTTTTTT. The whole variable domain, filled in from reference TRBV5-1 and TRBJ2-2, reads KAGVTQTPRYLIKTRGQQVTLSCSPISGHRSVSWYQQTPGQGLQFLFEYFSETQRNKGNFPGRFSGRQFSNSRSEMNVSTLELGDSALYLCASSLGQVGAGELFFGEGSRLTVL.

The V call is TRBV19, the J call TRBJ2-5; D perhaps matches TRBD1 (6 bases). In germline, CDR1 is LNHDA, CDR2 SQIVND (reference sequence). V was clipped by 1 base and J by 4 bases, with 10 bases between them. This CDR3 spans 14 amino acids. CDR3 sequence reads: CASSIVRGGETQYF. CDR3 nucleotide sequence: TGTGCCAGTAGTATAGTGAGAGGGGGAGAGACCCAGTACTTC. Based on the CDR3 plus reference TRBV19 and TRBJ2-5, the full variable domain is DGGITQSPKYLFRKEGQNVTLSCEQNLNHDAMYWYRQDPGQGLRLIYYSQIVNDFQKGDIAEGYSVSREKKESFPLTVTSAQKNPTAFYLCASSIVRGGETQYFGPGTRLLVL.

The chain links TRBV28 to TRBJ1-2, with D hard to call. Germline assignment: CDR1 MDHEN and CDR2 SYDVKM. The V gene lost 5 bases and the J gene lost 7 bases, with 23 bases spanning the gap. CDR3 size: 16 residues. CDR3 sequence reads: CASSIDPLGLRGGYTF. The CDR3 nucleotides read TGTGCCAGCAGTATTGACCCTTTGGGGTTACGGGGTGGCTACACCTTC.

The chain uses TRBV15 and TRBJ2-2; D is tentatively TRBD1 or TRBD2 (5 bases each). The V gene's germline CDR1 is LNHNV and CDR2 YYDKDF (reference sequence). The ends were cut back, 3 bases at V and 7 bases at J, with 15 bases in the middle. This CDR3 is built from 15 residues. The DNA of the CDR3 is TGTGCCACCAGCAGGGGGCCAGGGCGGGTCGGGGAGCTGTTTTTT. Protein product: CATSRGPGRVGELFF. The whole variable domain, remainder taken from reference TRBV15 and TRBJ2-2, is DAMVIQNPRYQVTQFGKPVTLSCSQTLNHNVMYWYQQKSSQAPKLLFHYYDKDFNNEADTPDNFQSRRPNTSFCFLDIRSPGLGDTAMYLCATSRGPGRVGELFFGEGSRLTVL.

The chain recombines TRBV15 with TRBJ2-3, with TRBD2 identical over 9 bases. CDR3 length equals 18 residues. Trimming removed 0 bases from V and 4 bases from J; junction bases left unmatched: 11. The germline V gene encodes CDR1 LNHNV and CDR2 YYDKDF (reference sequence). For the CDR3, the DNA is TGTGCCACCAGCAGAGATCGTCCGGGCGGGAGGGGGGCAGATACGCAGTATTTT. Amino acids: CATSRDRPGGRGADTQYF.

The CDR3 loop is CASRTGQSPLHF. The CDR3 coding sequence is TGTGCCAGCAGGACAGGGCAATCACCCCTCCACTTT. The genes are TRBV6-5 and TRBJ1-6, with TRBD1 matching over 7 bases. CDR3 length: 12 residues. Germline CDR1 MNHEY, CDR2 SVGAGI. The trim removed 6 bases at V and 10 bases at J, leaving 3 bases unmatched.

V is TRBV9 and J is TRBJ2-7; TRBD2 matches 8 bases. V dropped 0 bases and J dropped 3; count of bases not matched to a gene: 5. The CDR3 runs to 15 residues. From germline, CDR1 is SGDLS and CDR2 YYNGEE. The CDR3 loop is CASSVGTGGLYEQYF. The CDR3 region has the DNA TGTGCCAGCAGCGTAGGAACGGGGGGGCTCTACGAGCAGTACTTC. Full variable domain (rest looked up from reference TRBV9 and TRBJ2-7): DSGVTQTPKHLITATGQRVTLRCSPRSGDLSVYWYQQSLDQGLQFLIQYYNGEERAKGNILERFSAQQFPDLHSELNLSSLELGDSALYFCASSVGTGGLYEQYFGPGTRLTVT.

The CDR3 region is CASSQDFTDSLYEQYF. The CDR3 region has the DNA TGTGCCAGCAGCCAAGATTTCACGGACAGTCTCTACGAGCAGTACTTC. The chain carries TRBV4-2 and TRBJ2-7; TRBD1 might be the D (6 bases). CDR3 length: 16 amino acids. V was trimmed by 0 bases and J by 3 bases, leaving 15 bases between them. Germline loops: CDR1 LGHNA, CDR2 YNFKEQ.

The chain uses TRBV7-9 and TRBJ2-5, with D possibly TRBD1 on 5 matching bases. In germline, CDR1 is SEHNR, CDR2 FQNEAQ (reference sequence). The V end was cut by 1 base, the J end by 2 bases, with 8 bases between. CDR3 length: 14 residues. CDR3 in amino acids: CASSLGAGQETQYF. The CDR3 coding sequence is TGTGCCAGCAGCTTAGGGGCAGGGCAAGAGACCCAGTACTTC.

This chain uses TRBV5-1 with TRBJ2-3, with D unclear. Deletions cut 4 bases from V and 0 bases from J, with 15 bases between. Germline V gene sequence: CDR1 SGHRS, CDR2 YFSETQ. The CDR3 spans 16 residues. CDR3 sequence reads: CASSPDVATSTDTQYF. In nucleotides, the CDR3 is TGCGCCAGCAGCCCTGACGTAGCTACTAGCACAGATACGCAGTATTTT.

The chain links TRBV4-1 to TRBJ2-7; D ambiguous. The germline V gene encodes CDR1 MGHRA and CDR2 YSYEKL. The CDR3 is 13 amino acids. The V and J ends lost 0 bases and 7 bases respectively, with 10 bases between them. DNA for the CDR3: TGCGCCAGCAGCCAAGATCGGTCGTGGGAGCAGTACTTC. Protein product: CASSQDRSWEQYF.

The J gene is TRBJ1-2, the V gene TRBV2; TRBD1 might be the D (5 bases). Germline V gene sequence: CDR1 SNHLY, CDR2 FYNNEI. This CDR3 has 13 residues. Trimming took 6 bases from V and 4 from J, leaving 12 bases between them. The DNA of the CDR3 is TGTGCCAGCAGGGGGGATCTCGGCTATGGCTACACCTTC. Amino acid sequence: CASRGDLGYGYTF.

The chain joins TRBV2 to TRBJ1-5, with 9 bases lining up with TRBD1. V gave up 6 bases and J gave up 4 bases; unmatched junction bases: 1. The CDR3 length is 13 residues. From germline, CDR1 is SNHLY and CDR2 FYNNEI. The CDR3 here is CASRDRGNQPQHF. The CDR3 DNA reads TGTGCCAGCAGGGACAGGGGAAATCAGCCCCAGCATTTT.

This clone has only one observation. The rearrangement uses TRBV5-4 and TRBJ2-3, with TRBD1 as a possible D gene (5 bases). Trimming left V 2 bases short and J 7 bases short, with 14 bases between. The CDR3 totals 14 residues. Germline V CDR1 and CDR2: SGHNT, YYREEE (reference sequence). The CDR3 bases are TGTGCCAGCAGCTTAACAAGACAGAGCTATACGCAGTATTTT. The encoded protein is CASSLTRQSYTQYF.

The genes are TRBV5-1 and TRBJ2-5; no firm D call. V lost 0 bases and J lost 1, with 7 bases in between. The CDR3 has 14 amino acids. The germline V gene encodes CDR1 SGHRS and CDR2 YFSETQ. The CDR3 bases are TGCGCCAGCAGCTTGGGACAAGTCCAAGAGACCCAGTACTTC. The encoded protein is CASSLGQVQETQYF.

The chain combines TRBV10-3 with TRBJ1-2, with D hard to call. Deletions cut 6 bases from V and 3 bases from J, with 14 bases between. The CDR3 extends over 14 amino acids. CDR1 is ENHRY, CDR2 SYGVKD, per germline. The CDR3 reads CAISQAPGDYGYTF. The DNA for the CDR3 is TGTGCCATCAGCCAGGCTCCCGGAGACTATGGCTACACCTTC.

The V and J genes are TRBV28 and TRBJ2-7; perhaps TRBD2 as D (6 bases). V lost 2 bases, J lost 4 bases, and 15 bases lay in between. Germline-derived CDR1 and CDR2 are MDHEN and SYDVKM. This CDR3 region has 15 residues. Here the CDR3 reads CASSLRLGLYYEQYF. The DNA of the CDR3 is TGTGCCAGCAGTTTAAGGTTGGGACTTTATTACGAGCAGTACTTC. The whole variable domain, remainder taken from reference TRBV28 and TRBJ2-7, is DVKVTQSSRYLVKRTGEKVFLECVQDMDHENMFWYRQDPGLGLRLIYFSYDVKMKEKGDIPEGYSVSREKKERFSLILESASTNQTSMYLCASSLRLGLYYEQYFGPGTRLTVT.

The chain employs TRBV10-3 and TRBJ2-4; possibly TRBD1 for D (5 bases). This CDR3 spans 14 amino acids. V lost 2 bases and J lost 7, with 12 bases in between. Germline V lookup: CDR1 ENHRY, CDR2 SYGVKD. DNA of the CDR3: TGTGCCATCAGTGAGCCGAAAGGGGCGAACATTCAGTACTTC. Translation: CAISEPKGANIQYF.

This chain connects TRBV4-2 to TRBJ2-5; 12 bases align to TRBD2. The V gene's germline CDR1 is LGHNA and CDR2 YNFKEQ. Trimming cost V 0 bases and J 4 bases; bases outside gene matches: 6. The CDR3 runs 17 residues. CDR3 amino acids: CASSQDRGLAGLETQYF. The CDR3 nucleotides are TGTGCCAGCAGCCAAGACCGCGGACTAGCGGGGCTAGAGACCCAGTACTTC.

The rearrangement joins TRBV25-1 to TRBJ2-3; 7 bases are shared with TRBD2. The germline V gene encodes CDR1 MGHDK and CDR2 SYGVNS. CDR3 length equals 16 residues. With 1 base clipped from V and 1 base from J, the junction kept 5 bases outside the gene matches. CDR3 sequence (DNA): TGTGCCAGCAGTGAATGGGGTGCGGGGGGCACAGATACGCAGTATTTT. It yields the protein CASSEWGAGGTDTQYF. Supplemented by reference TRBV25-1 and TRBJ2-3, the full variable domain reads EADIYQTPRYLVIGTGKKITLECSQTMGHDKMYWYQQDPGMELHLIHYSYGVNSTEKGDLSSESTVSRIRTEHFPLTLESARPSHTSQYLCASSEWGAGGTDTQYFGPGTRLTVL.

V and J are TRBV7-2 and TRBJ2-1; 8 bases match TRBD2. Germline V gives CDR1 SGHTA, CDR2 FQGNSA. This CDR3 region has 14 residues. The V and J ends lost 1 base and 9 bases, in that order; junction bases with no gene match: 5. The CDR3 loop is CASSLVHRGGEQFF. As DNA, the CDR3 is TGTGCCAGCAGCTTAGTGCACCGGGGGGGTGAGCAGTTCTTC.

The rearrangement uses TRBV20-1 and TRBJ1-1; D uncertain. This CDR3 spans 11 amino acids. Per germline, CDR1 DFQATT and CDR2 SNEGSKA (reference sequence). V dropped 5 bases and J dropped 5 bases, with 9 bases sitting between them. The CDR3 is CSAPTRTEAFF. In DNA form, the CDR3 reads TGCAGTGCTCCCACCAGGACTGAAGCTTTCTTT.

This clone occurred once. The chain employs TRBV7-8 and TRBJ1-6; TRBD1 matches 9 bases. The CDR3 is 16 amino acids. Unmatched junction bases numbered 10, after V lost 5 bases and J lost 8 bases. Germline V gene sequence: CDR1 SGHVS, CDR2 FQNEAQ. In DNA form, the CDR3 reads TGTGCCAGCAGCCCCCTGACAGGGGGACCCTATTCACCCCTCCACTTT. Amino acid sequence: CASSPLTGGPYSPLHF.

This clone showed up just once. This chain joins TRBV2 and TRBJ2-7, with 8 bases identical to TRBD1. V was pared by 6 bases and J by 3 bases, with 7 bases of the junction left unmatched. Germline CDR1 and CDR2: SNHLY and FYNNEI. This CDR3 contains 14 residues. CDR3 region: CASSDGTGNYEQYF. As DNA, the CDR3 is TGTGCCAGCAGCGACGGGACAGGTAACTACGAGCAGTACTTC.

This clone was counted only a few times. The CDR3 is CASSVGTNQPQHF. The DNA for the CDR3 is TGTGCCAGCAGTGTGGGTACCAATCAGCCCCAGCATTTT. The chain carries TRBV6-1 and TRBJ1-5; no clear D. The CDR3 length is 13 residues. From germline, CDR1 is MNHNS and CDR2 SASEGT. Trimming removed 4 bases from V and 3 bases from J, with 7 bases in between.